The following is a TCR beta chain sequence with its context. What antigen it recognizes has not been identified. No much larger clonotype is one base removed from it; base qualities were not supplied. The treatment or condition label of this sample denotes: approximately 9-day PBMC culture with coronavirus spike peptide pools or control peptides (ViraFEST assay). To expand antigen-specific T cells with peptide pools and then pick out the expanded clonotypes through TCR sequencing, the study relied on the ViraFEST assay. The convalescent patients' positive SARS-CoV-2 PCR tests were from March to December 2020, which was before the Alpha, Beta and Delta variants emerged in the United States. Each well held two million PBMCs cultured with 10 ug/ml peptide pools in IMDM containing approximately 5% human AB serum and roughly 9.3 IU/ml IL-2. Half of the culture medium was replaced with fresh IL-2-containing medium on days 3 and 7. CD4+ T cells were isolated after 10 days of culture through negative selection using the EasySep CD4+ T cell isolation kit. Ficoll-Paque Plus gradient centrifugation was used to isolate PBMCs from whole blood, and the isolated PBMCs were then either used fresh or cryopreserved at -140C. Each culture condition was generally run in triplicate wells.

V and J are trimmed by 5 bases and 4 bases, and the gene matches miss 16 bases of the junction. The CDR3 sequence holds 19 residues, the cysteine and phenylalanine included. The CDR3 DNA has 57 bases and is translated from base 1. CDR1 and CDR2 are read off the germline V gene (reference sequence) as DFQATT and SNEGSKA. The data derive from a study of vaccination and CD4 T cells after COVID-19 (dated by TCRdb to 2021 to 2024). About the full investigation: SARS-CoV-2 positivity had been established in the convalescent patients by nasal swab PCR, and mild disease was recorded in about 9 of these patients and severe disease in one. Overlapping spike peptide pools from SARS-CoV-2 and from the common cold coronaviruses HCoV-NL63, HCoV-OC43 and HCoV-229E were used as culture stimuli. Post-COVID blood samples from convalescent patients were collected a median of roughly 100 days after diagnosis, with a range of 35 to 161 days. In 9 to 11 COVID-19 convalescent patients and a handful of infection-naive healthy vaccine recipients, researchers compared the spike-specific CD4+ TCR repertoire from before mRNA vaccination with the repertoire from after. Control cultures used a CEFX viral epitope pool as positive control, an HIV-1 Nef peptide pool as negative control, or no peptide. Two doses of either the Pfizer-BioNTech BNT162b2 vaccine (n=8) or the Moderna mRNA-1273 vaccine (n=2) were administered to participants. Six males and four females were included in the convalescent cohort, with two Hispanic individuals, seven Caucasians, two Asians and one multiracial person represented. Post-vaccine blood samples were obtained a median of roughly 75 days after the second vaccine dose, with a range of about 12 to 241 days. What the work shows at the level of the full study, not this receptor alone: In convalescent patients, a median around 85% of post-vaccine SARS-CoV-2-reactive clones were detected only after vaccination, and vaccine-specific priming was suggested by this finding. In convalescent patients, nearly all vaccine-specific clones (304 of 307) were found to be mono-reactive for SARS-CoV-2 spike rather than cross-reactive with common cold coronaviruses. Although the median number of SARS-CoV-2-reactive clonotypes went up from approximately 20 after infection to 38 after vaccination, the increase was not significant. The study included relatively few convalescent patients and did not analyze early timepoints after natural infection.

Receptor libraries were prepared by PCR. DNA from cultured CD4+ T cells underwent TCR sequencing with the Oncomine TCR Beta short-read assay at the Johns Hopkins FTIC core. Genomic DNA was extracted from the cultured CD4+ T cells with the QIAamp micro DNA kit. Oncomine TCR Beta libraries from cultured CD4+ T cells were pooled with unique dual indexes and sequenced on an Illumina iSeq 100. The original methods were these. Non-productive sequences were filtered out, and CDR3s that did not start with C, did not end with F or W, or were shorter than 7 amino acids were discarded. The MANAFEST web application identified antigen-specific clonotypes by comparing peptide-stimulated wells against reference wells and other culture wells. An FDR below 0.05, an odds ratio above 5, and a productive frequency above 0.1% in at least two of three replicate wells were required for clones to be considered positive. A clonotype counted as cross-reactive if it showed significant expansion both in the SARS-CoV-2 spike wells and in at least one common cold coronavirus spike condition. Using R version 3.6.1, CDR3 homology was evaluated through Levenshtein distances (stringdist) along with unrooted phylogenetic trees (ape). Using fastp at Q25 and MiXCR, TCRdb reprocessed the public reads and kept productive beta chains. Here each entry gathers all rows of one CDR3 protein and keeps the most common genes and DNA. The V and J calls, along with clone size, are taken from TCRdb and not from the paper's own processing. The sample data list just under 20,000 distinct CDR3 sequences, and roughly two fifths of these were observed just once. In total, the top ten clones hold more than 7% of the sample.

The receptor was derived from a human donor who had recovered from COVID-19. The specimen was CD4+ T cells from blood, cultured in vitro, collected after SARS-CoV-2 vaccination. The chain employs TRBV20-1 and TRBJ2-1, with TRBD2 identical over 14 junction bases. The CDR3 protein is CSAPNWTSGGPRQYNEQFF. DNA sequence: TGCAGTGCTCCTAACTGGACTAGCGGGGGGCCTAGACAATACAATGAGCAGTTCTTC.